This T cell receptor (beta chain) stems from a study of early stage breast cancer tumors (dated by TCRdb to 2017 to 2019). As for the study more broadly: Of the roughly 16 invasive breast tumors, 12 to 13 were found to be estrogen receptor-positive, progesterone receptor-positive and HER2-negative. Across all samples, a few million templates representing around 1 million unique clonotypes were detected. On average, each sample got about 9.3-fold read coverage. About 70% of the 12 ER+/PR+/HER2- tumors were invasive ductal carcinomas, while the other four were invasive lobular carcinomas. Broader findings and caveats from the paper: Compared with adjacent normal breast tissue, tumors had approximately 2.5-fold higher T cell density and higher clonality. Enriched TCRB sequences shared across patients were found to be mostly commonly generated sequences that were unlikely to play an important role in the tumor microenvironment. Repertoires from blood and normal breast were more alike than repertoires from blood and tumor, and in about 85% of the 16 patients, comparing each tissue with blood separated tumor from normal. Analysis by tumor subtype was prevented by the small cohort size. Sequencing bulk genomic DNA from unsorted cells could not capture chain pairing or functional markers like CD4, CD8 and FOXP3.

The study profiled bulk TCR beta-chain repertoires in matched peripheral blood, tumor and adjacent normal breast tissue taken from approximately 15 patients with early-stage breast cancer. Before surgery, about 5-10 mL of whole blood was collected into EDTA tubes and then processed within 2 hours. Ficoll-Paque centrifugation in SepMate-50 tubes was used to isolate peripheral blood mononuclear cells. PBMCs were cryopreserved in aliquots of roughly 1.8 to 4 million cells in roughly 90% FBS with about 10% DMSO and kept in liquid nitrogen. Genomic DNA was extracted with the Qiagen AllPrep DNA/RNA Mini kit. As encoded in the germline V gene, CDR1 is SGHDN while CDR2 is FVKESK. From the cysteine up to the phenylalanine, the CDR3 has a length of 13 residues. Only CDR3 DNA is held: 39 bases, read in frame from base 1. V drops 4 bases and J drops 5 bases, leaving 11 bases in between. A note on this clone: Its cognate antigen has yet to be identified. Base qualities were left out, and no much larger clone turns up one base away.

Each sample was amplified in two independent genomic DNA replicates, using around 550 ng for blood and around 1.5 ug for tumor or normal breast. TCRB sequencing of genomic DNA was carried out with the ImmunoSeq Intro kit according to the manufacturer's instructions. For absolute quantification, the roughly 34-cycle multiplex PCR included proprietary primers along with spike-in control sequences. Single-end 150-bp reads were used to sequence an 87-bp fragment spanning the CDR3 and the flanking V and J genes. Seven samples, with two replicates for each sample, were multiplexed per lane of an Illumina MiSeq using version 3.0 chemistry. Under the source paper's analysis protocol: Raw data were processed by the vendor's proprietary pipeline, with both replicates merged into one result per sample. Productive rearrangements sharing the V-gene family, CDR3 amino acid sequence and J-gene segment were defined as clonotypes. Clonality was calculated as 1 minus the normalized Shannon entropy (Pielou evenness) of TCRB abundances. To estimate T cell density, the total number of templates was divided by the number of input cells, which was inferred from the amount of DNA input. Total repertoire diversity and clonality were estimated with Recon using default parameters. Tumor-enriched clonotypes were defined as having over 0.1% abundance in tumor and at least 32-fold higher abundance than in normal breast. In its TCRdb copy, this immuneACCESS table keeps in-frame sequences only and misses some clones. Where compared with another copy, unresolved V genes explain less than half of these, and the others have no known cause. Clone size and V and J calls were adopted from that table, with D and trimming inferred from the DNA. The sample table shows over 40,000 clones, and about three quarters are seen once. The ten most abundant clones make up roughly 3.5% of the sample.

Sequenced sample: blood. The sequence links TRBV14 to TRBJ1-1, and the D gene may be TRBD1, 5 bases matching. The TCR originated in a person aged 35-55 years with breast cancer. The DNA reads as follows: TGTGCCAGCAGCCCGGGGGTGGGGACTGAAGCTTTCTTT. Its amino acids are CASSPGVGTEAFF.